This TCR beta chain was observed in a study of response to subunit inactivated influenza vaccine. General study results and limits: Each seasonal flu vaccination may recruit only limited new T cells, authors suggested.

The CDR3 is made up of 13 amino acids. Looked up from germline, CDR1 is SGDLS and CDR2 is YYNGEE. V trimming: 0 bases; J trimming: 16 bases; junction bases outside the gene matches: 7. Points on this clonotype: What it binds is unknown.

TCRdb re-called the RT-PCR reads through MiXCR, storing one row per CDR3 protein. The sample holds some 520,000 distinct CDR3 sequences, approximately 15% seen once. The clonotype comes from a man aged 50 to 69 who received an inactivated influenza vaccine. Sequenced here: CD4+ T cells sorted from PBMCs, sampled less than 25 months after vaccination. This sequence joins TRBV9 and TRBJ2-1; 10 bases agree with TRBD2. In nucleotides, the CDR3 is TGTGCCAGCAGCGTAGACCTAGCGGGAGTGTATTTCTTC. As protein: CASSVDLAGVYFF.